Included here is one T cell receptor (beta chain) sequence, with context. Its antigen is still unknown. One base away there is no much larger clone; base qualities are not given. Clipping removes 6 bases from V and 4 bases from J, with 10 as the unmatched junction base count. Measured from the cysteine to the phenylalanine, the CDR3 is 16 residues long. The read is trimmed to its CDR3 DNA, 48 bases read in frame from base 1. Reading the germline V gene gives CDR1 MRHNA and CDR2 SNTAGT. This entry belongs to a study of cytomegalovirus exposure and HLA in healthy donors (dated 2017 in TCRdb). Study-wide context: A later analysis indicated that the 120 or so validation repertoires were generated on the platform also employed for the 700 or so repertoires of the first cohort. The aim of the study was to test whether cataloging public T cell receptors could identify signatures of past pathogen exposure. A separate validation cohort of 90 to 150 different subjects was used in addition to the approximately 610-subject first cohort. High-throughput TCR immunosequencing, statistical association of individual TCRs with disease status, and machine learning were combined to predict cytomegalovirus infection status.

The donors were included in the validation cohort of some 120 subjects, a group kept apart from the approximately 700-subject first cohort. The library was generated by the immunoSEQ multiplex PCR assay. In the authors' own workflow: A statistical classification framework was built for diagnosing cytomegalovirus status from the catalog of TCR beta chain sequences. In its TCRdb copy, this immuneACCESS table keeps in-frame sequences only and misses some clones. Where compared with another copy, unresolved V genes explain less than half of these, and the others have no known cause. The V and J calls and clone size were taken over from that table, and D and trimming were inferred from the DNA. Recorded for this sample are over 120,000 clones; approximately 90% of them occurred a single time. The ten most abundant clones make up 4.5% of the sample. Beyond this particular receptor, the publication reports: Across donors, most TCR sequences were observed very rarely, whereas some public TCRs were present in many individuals. Subsequent analysis determined that TCRs grouped into clusters in the first cohort also showed a tendency toward co-occurrence across the roughly 110 validation repertoires, and about 93% of cluster scores exceeded 0. The study gave a list of 150 to 200 TCR beta chains associated with cytomegalovirus. It was suggested by the authors that the approach could potentially be generalized to other disease states and immunological phenotypes. A later analysis had no HLA typing for the validation cohort, so co-occurrence there was scored across all 120 repertoires. In both the original and validation cohorts, the classifier was reported to diagnose cytomegalovirus status with high specificity and sensitivity. In vitro tests confirmed that a few of the cytomegalovirus-associated TCR beta chains recognize cytomegalovirus antigens.

The sequence joins TRBV6-4 to TRBJ2-2; TRBD1 fits 8 bases in the junction. The sequence was obtained from a man aged 18 to 30 in good health and CMV-seropositive. The sample taken for sequencing was PBMCs. CDR3 sequence: CASSEETGTGTGELFF. Read as DNA, the sequence is TGTGCCAGCAGCGAAGAGACGGGGACAGGCACCGGGGAGCTGTTTTTT.